The 32 T cell receptor beta chains given below trace back to one sample, sequenced in a study of cytomegalovirus exposure and HLA in healthy donors. The PCR employed 60 Vbeta primers together with 13 Jbeta primers. TCRdb's table, derived via immunoSEQ multiplex PCR, lists solely in-frame clones and lacks some. Here the sample spans about 140,000 clones, roughly 77% being singletons. The sample consisted of PBMCs. Receptor source: a man younger than 45 in good health and CMV-seronegative.

This chain joins TRBV6-5 and TRBJ1-1; 8 nucleotides line up with TRBD1. The CDR3 loop spans 15 amino acids. The germline V gene has CDR1 MNHEY and CDR2 SVGAGI. The ends lost 0 bases at V and 4 bases at J; junction bases unmatched: 4. CDR3 nucleotides: TGTGCCAGCAGTTACTCGACAGGGGCGGTCACTGAAGCTTTCTTT. This codes for CASSYSTGAVTEAFF.

This chain joins TRBV10-3 and TRBJ1-4; TRBD1 is a possible D gene (5 bases). Per germline, CDR1 ENHRY and CDR2 SYGVKD. V was trimmed by 0 bases and J by 8 bases, leaving 10 bases between them. This CDR3 has 14 amino acids. The CDR3 is CAISESEGKEKLFF. CDR3 nucleotide sequence: TGTGCCATCAGTGAGTCGGAGGGGAAGGAAAAACTGTTTTTT.

In nucleotides, the CDR3 is TGCGCCAGCAGCTTGGCAGGGGCGTATTCACCCCTCCACTTT. Its protein product is CASSLAGAYSPLHF. The V gene is TRBV5-1, the J gene TRBJ1-6; tentative D call: TRBD1 (6 bases). Trimming shortened V by 0 bases and J by 8 bases, and 9 bases separated the two germline ends. Germline-derived CDR1 and CDR2 are SGHRS and YFSETQ. The CDR3 length is 14 residues.

The chain couples TRBV16 to TRBJ2-7; TRBD2 matches 10 bases. CDR1 and CDR2 (germline): KGHSY, FQNENV. This CDR3 is built from 16 residues. J lost 5 bases, V lost 1 base, and 8 bases had no gene match. The chain's CDR3 is CASSQWASGSVDEQYF. The CDR3 coding sequence is TGTGCCAGCAGCCAATGGGCTAGCGGGAGCGTGGACGAGCAGTACTTC.

Comment on this clone: The junction departs from the called germline gene at one end, perhaps through a read error. The chain combines TRBV5-1 with TRBJ2-7; D perhaps matches TRBD1 (6 bases). The CDR3 runs 12 residues. Germline CDR1 reads SGHRS; CDR2 reads YFSETQ. The CDR3 DNA follows: TGCGCCGGCAGCGAACAGGGTTACGAGCAGTACTTC. Residues: CAGSEQGYEQYF.

This clone was seen more than once but under ten times. The chain has TRBV7-9 and TRBJ2-5; maybe TRBD1 (6 bases). Trimming removed 4 bases at V and 2 bases at J, with 14 bases between. Germline V gene lookup returns CDR1 SEHNR and CDR2 FQNEAQ (reference sequence). The CDR3 sequence is 15 residues long. CDR3 nucleotide sequence: TGTGCCAGCAGCTCGACCCACAGGGATCAAGAGACCCAGTACTTC. Translated, it gives CASSSTHRDQETQYF. The variable domain in full, completed from reference TRBV7-9 and TRBJ2-5, reads DTGVSQNPRHKITKRGQNVTFRCDPISEHNRLYWYRQTLGQGPEFLTYFQNEAQLEKSRLLSDRFSAERPKGSFSTLEIQRTEQGDSAMYLCASSSTHRDQETQYFGPGTRLLVL.

The V call is TRBV5-1, the J call TRBJ1-1; 7 nucleotides align to TRBD1. Germline CDR1 reads SGHRS; CDR2 reads YFSETQ. V was pared by 4 bases and J by 3 bases, with 3 bases of the junction left unmatched. The CDR3 length is 13 residues. The CDR3 region has the DNA TGCGCCAGCAGCCGAGGACAGGACACTGAAGCTTTCTTT. Translation: CASSRGQDTEAFF.

This chain links TRBV29-1 with TRBJ2-7; TRBD1 might be the D (6 bases). CDR1 is SQVTM and CDR2 is ANQGSEA in the germline V gene. The V end was cut by 8 bases, the J end by 6 bases, with 14 bases between. The CDR3 contains 11 residues. CDR3 nucleotide sequence: TGCAGCTCTCTTCAGGGGCTCGAGCAGTACTTC. Protein sequence: CSSLQGLEQYF.

V is TRBV27 and J is TRBJ2-7, with 8 bases that match TRBD1. J gave up 2 bases and V 0 bases, and 6 bases lay outside the gene matches. CDR1 is MNHEY and CDR2 is SMNVEV in the germline V gene (reference sequence). The CDR3 contains 16 residues. As DNA, the CDR3 is TGTGCCAGCAGTTTATCGGGGCAGGGGGCCCCCTACGAGCAGTACTTC. Amino acid sequence: CASSLSGQGAPYEQYF.

The chain employs TRBV18 and TRBJ1-4; a possible D gene is TRBD1 (5 bases). The ends were cut back, 3 bases at V and 8 bases at J, with 16 bases in the middle. The V gene's germline CDR1 is KGHSH and CDR2 LQKENI. The CDR3 consists of 15 residues. For the CDR3, the DNA is TGTGCCAGCTCACCCCAGATCCCAAGGGGCGAAAAACTGTTTTTT. Residues: CASSPQIPRGEKLFF.

This clone was seen ten or more times. The chain uses TRBV14 and TRBJ2-2; a possible D gene is TRBD2 (5 bases). There are 15 residues in the CDR3. V was trimmed by 3 bases and J by 3 bases, leaving 11 bases between them. CDR1 SGHDN and CDR2 FVKESK come from the germline V gene. In DNA form, the CDR3 reads TGTGCCAGCAGCCATGGGAGAACAGACACCGGGGAGCTGTTTTTT. Protein sequence: CASSHGRTDTGELFF.

This rearrangement joins TRBV27 to TRBJ2-5, with D perhaps TRBD2 (5 bases). The germline V gene has CDR1 MNHEY and CDR2 SMNVEV (reference sequence). This CDR3 is built from 13 residues. The V end was cut by 6 bases, the J end by 4 bases, with 12 bases between. Here the CDR3 DNA reads TGTGCCAGCAGGCCGGGATACTTAGAGACCCAGTACTTC. The encoded protein is CASRPGYLETQYF.

Notes on this clone: Additional DNA sequences in this sample encode the identical CDR3. The J gene is TRBJ1-3, the V gene TRBV18; 7 nucleotides match TRBD1. Unmatched junction bases numbered 3, after V lost 3 bases and J lost 4 bases. This CDR3 is 14 amino acids long. CDR1 and CDR2 from the germline V gene are KGHSH and LQKENI. Here the CDR3 reads CASSPPGQGNTIYF. The CDR3 DNA is TGTGCCAGCTCACCGCCGGGACAGGGAAACACCATATATTTT. The variable domain in full, with the rest retrieved from reference TRBV18 and TRBJ1-3, is NAGVMQNPRHLVRRRGQEARLRCSPMKGHSHVYWYRQLPEEGLKFMVYLQKENIIDESGMPKERFSAEFPKEGPSILRIQQVVRGDSAAYFCASSPPGQGNTIYFGEGSWLTVV.

The J gene is TRBJ1-4, the V gene TRBV19; D is perhaps TRBD1 (5 bases). The CDR3 totals 15 residues. V was shortened by 5 bases and J by 3 bases, with 13 bases between the two germline ends. Germline CDR1 and CDR2: LNHDA and SQIVND (reference sequence). CDR3 sequence reads: CASSVQGWANEKLFF. In DNA, the CDR3 is TGTGCCAGTAGTGTTCAGGGTTGGGCTAATGAAAAACTGTTTTTT. Full variable domain (missing parts from reference TRBV19 and TRBJ1-4): DGGITQSPKYLFRKEGQNVTLSCEQNLNHDAMYWYRQDPGQGLRLIYYSQIVNDFQKGDIAEGYSVSREKKESFPLTVTSAQKNPTAFYLCASSVQGWANEKLFFGSGTQLSVL.

The rearrangement links TRBV4-2 to TRBJ1-1, with 7 bases fitting TRBD1. Germline CDR1 LGHNA, CDR2 YNFKEQ. The CDR3 length is 14 residues. V gave up 0 bases and J gave up 5 bases; unmatched junction bases: 3. CDR3 nucleotides: TGTGCCAGCAGCCAAGACGCAGGGGGAACTGAAGCTTTCTTT. Residues: CASSQDAGGTEAFF.

The genes are TRBV6-5 and TRBJ2-7; D might be TRBD2 (7 bases). Germline lookup yields CDR1 MNHEY and CDR2 SVGAGI. V was pared by 5 bases and J by 4 bases, with 15 bases between. The CDR3 length is 14 residues. CDR3 sequence: CASSLGGGRYEQYF. DNA of the CDR3: TGTGCCAGCAGTCTGGGGGGGGGCAGGTACGAGCAGTACTTC.

Only a few counts were recorded for this clone. The V and J genes are TRBV5-5 and TRBJ1-2, with D hard to call. Germline lookup yields CDR1 SGHKS and CDR2 YYEKEE (reference sequence). CDR3 length: 12 residues. Trimming took off 0 bases at V and 10 bases at J, with 10 bases between the two ends. CDR3 DNA sequence: TGTGCCAGCAGCTTGGCCGCGGGGTTCTACACCTTC. Translating gives CASSLAAGFYTF.

V gene TRBV11-2 combines with J gene TRBJ2-3; tentative D call: TRBD1 (6 bases). Germline V CDR1 and CDR2: SGHAT, FQNNGV. The CDR3 length is 15 residues. V was shortened by 0 bases and J by 8 bases, with 15 bases between the two germline ends. The CDR3: CASSLESGARGTQYF. In DNA form, the CDR3 reads TGTGCCAGCAGCTTAGAGTCAGGGGCCCGGGGTACGCAGTATTTT. The complete variable domain, with remaining parts taken from reference TRBV11-2 and TRBJ2-3, reads EAGVAQSPRYKIIEKRQSVAFWCNPISGHATLYWYQQILGQGPKLLIQFQNNGVVDDSQLPKDRFSAERLKGVDSTLKIQPAKLEDSAVYLCASSLESGARGTQYFGPGTRLTVL.

The table lists this clone with a few counts. The chain is built from TRBV4-1 and TRBJ1-1; D is uncertain. Looked up from germline, CDR1 is MGHRA and CDR2 is YSYEKL. This CDR3 has 14 residues. V dropped 2 bases and J dropped 1 base, with 8 bases sitting between them. CDR3 region: CASSQPTRNTEAFF. The CDR3 DNA is TGCGCCAGCAGCCAACCCACACGGAACACTGAAGCTTTCTTT.

The rearrangement joins TRBV1 to TRBJ2-3; TRBD2, the D gene given by the table, was not confirmed from the DNA. TRBV1 is noted as a pseudogene. This CDR3 has 13 amino acids. In nucleotides, the CDR3 is TGCACCAGCAGCCCCAAGGCGGGATATACGCAGTATTTT. Amino acid sequence: CTSSPKAGYTQYF.

The count of this clone is one. Sequence at one end of the junction differs from germline and may be a read error. The chain employs TRBV7-9 and TRBJ1-1; D is unresolved. CDR1 is SEHNR, CDR2 FQNEAQ, per germline (reference sequence). This CDR3 comprises 12 residues. CDR3 residues: CSSSLNGREAFF. In nucleotides, the CDR3 is TGTTCCAGCAGCCTGAATGGGCGTGAAGCTTTCTTT.

The rearrangement joins TRBV11-2 to TRBJ1-1, with a possible D match to TRBD1 (6 bases). V lost 0 bases to trimming and J lost 0 bases, with 14 bases between them. Germline CDR1 reads SGHAT; CDR2 reads FQNNGV. The length of the CDR3 is 17 residues. Here the CDR3 reads CASSLEFGGQMNTEAFF. The CDR3 DNA follows: TGTGCCAGCAGCTTAGAATTTGGGGGCCAAATGAACACTGAAGCTTTCTTT.

This chain links TRBV11-2 with TRBJ2-7, with a possible D match to TRBD1 (5 bases). V lost 3 bases and J lost 2, with 14 bases in between. Per the germline V gene, CDR1 is SGHAT and CDR2 is FQNNGV. There are 15 residues in the CDR3. Here the CDR3 reads CASSLGPVTAYEQYF. In nucleotides, the CDR3 is TGTGCCAGCAGCTTGGGCCCCGTGACAGCCTACGAGCAGTACTTC.

The V and J genes are TRBV29-1 and TRBJ2-7, with TRBD1 matching over 7 bases. The ends lost 6 bases at V and 3 bases at J; junction bases unmatched: 8. Germline CDR1 is SQVTM and CDR2 is ANQGSEA. The CDR3 length is 13 residues. DNA for the CDR3: TGCAGCGTCCTCCCGGGACAGAGCTACGAGCAGTACTTC. This codes for CSVLPGQSYEQYF.

The CDR3 DNA follows: TGTGCCAGCAGTTTATGGACTAGCGGGGGGGCCTACAATGAGCAGTTCTTC. This codes for CASSLWTSGGAYNEQFF. The chain uses TRBV27 and TRBJ2-1, with TRBD2 identical over 15 bases. V was pared by 1 base and J by 2 bases, with 0 bases of the junction left unmatched. The germline V gene has CDR1 MNHEY and CDR2 SMNVEV (reference sequence). The CDR3 contains 17 residues.

This clone showed up just once. The gene calls are TRBV6-5 and TRBJ2-4, with 9 bases matching TRBD1. J gave up 7 bases and V 6 bases, and 4 bases lay outside the gene matches. The CDR3 covers 13 residues. Germline CDR1 is MNHEY and CDR2 is SVGAGI. In nucleotides, the CDR3 is TGTGCCAGCAGACGTGGGACAGGGAACATTCAGTACTTC. Amino acids: CASRRGTGNIQYF.

Turning to this clone: One end of the junction fails to match germline, which may point to a read error. The chain links TRBV5-1 to TRBJ1-2; D is possibly TRBD1 (6 bases). There are 13 residues in the CDR3. Germline CDR1 is SGHRS and CDR2 is YFSETQ. In DNA form, the CDR3 reads TGCGCCAGCAGCTCTCAGGGGCTGGATGGCTACCCCTTC. Amino acids: CASSSQGLDGYPF.

V gene TRBV6-5 combines with J gene TRBJ1-4; 7 bases fit TRBD1. V shed 6 bases and J 2 bases; nucleotides not matched to a gene: 3. CDR3 length: 14 residues. Germline V lookup: CDR1 MNHEY, CDR2 SVGAGI. For the CDR3, the DNA is TGTGCCAGCAGACAGGGACAGACTAATGAAAAACTGTTTTTT. Its translation: CASRQGQTNEKLFF.

The V call is TRBV6-1, the J call TRBJ2-1, with a tentative D call TRBD1 (5 bases). The CDR3 has 14 amino acids. Trimming took off 0 bases at V and 6 bases at J, with 9 bases between the two ends. Germline CDR1 reads MNHNS; CDR2 reads SASEGT. The CDR3 loop reads CASSEAFRGNEQFF. CDR3 sequence (DNA): TGTGCCAGCAGTGAAGCCTTTAGGGGCAATGAGCAGTTCTTC.

A single count supports this clone. The chain couples TRBV18 to TRBJ2-7; no clear D gene. Deletions cut 0 bases from V and 2 bases from J, with 8 bases between. Looked up from germline, CDR1 is KGHSH and CDR2 is LQKENI. The CDR3 is 14 amino acids. The CDR3 loop reads CASSPPSSTYEQYF. The CDR3 nucleotides are TGTGCCAGCTCACCACCTTCATCTACCTACGAGCAGTACTTC. Combining the CDR3 with reference TRBV18 and TRBJ2-7 gives the whole variable domain NAGVMQNPRHLVRRRGQEARLRCSPMKGHSHVYWYRQLPEEGLKFMVYLQKENIIDESGMPKERFSAEFPKEGPSILRIQQVVRGDSAAYFCASSPPSSTYEQYFGPGTRLTVT.

The chain employs TRBV6-1 and TRBJ1-2; TRBD1 aligns across 9 bases. J was trimmed by 5 bases and V by 9 bases; bases with no gene match: 10. Germline CDR1 MNHNS, CDR2 SASEGT. This CDR3 has 14 amino acids. CDR3 residues: CASTPGTGLYGYTF. As DNA, the CDR3 is TGTGCCAGTACTCCCGGGACAGGGCTATATGGCTACACCTTC.

CDR3 loop: CASSVEGGDQETQYF. The CDR3 DNA reads TGTGCCAGCAGCGTAGAGGGGGGGGACCAAGAGACCCAGTACTTC. This sequence joins TRBV9 and TRBJ2-5, with a possible D match to TRBD2 (7 bases). Germline V gene sequence: CDR1 SGDLS, CDR2 YYNGEE. There are 15 residues in the CDR3. Trimming removed 0 bases from V and 0 bases from J, with 9 bases in between.